This TCR beta chain derives from a study of blood T cells in healthy people across ages. The study, taken as a whole, reports: PBMCs left unsorted prevented a conclusive naive versus antigen-experienced comparison.

This clonotype was recorded at least ten times. Antigen specificity is unknown. For the second PCR, which ran for roughly 7 to 11 cycles, a sample-barcoded 5' primer and a J-beta primer mix were used. A single record per CDR3 protein comes from TCRdb applying MiXCR to the 5' RACE reads. In the table there are about 1,600,000 distinct CDR3 sequences, 42% of which are singletons. Germline V gene data show CDR1 as SQVTM and CDR2 as ANQGSEA. The length of the CDR3 is 14 residues. V shed 7 bases, J shed 5 bases, and the junction held 12 bases outside the gene matches. The chain joins TRBV29-1 to TRBJ2-5; 8 bases agree with TRBD2. The sample taken for sequencing was blood. This sequence originates from a woman aged 18-29 years in good health. The CDR3 DNA reads TGCAGCGCCGAGGGACTAGTAGGTGAGGAGACCCAGTACTTC. This translates into CSAEGLVGEETQYF.